This TCR beta chain was retrieved from a study of T cells in Graves' hyperthyroidism and ophthalmopathy (dated by TCRdb to about 2019). With regard to the full study: Peripheral blood was collected at initial diagnosis, before any treatment. A discovery cohort of approximately 100 patients, approximately 44 with Graves' ophthalmopathy and more than 55 with stable Graves' hyperthyroidism, was used to find distinguishing TCR V-J signatures. Whether ophthalmopathy could be predicted prospectively was tested in an independent validation cohort made up of about 20 hyperthyroidism patients plus 17 patients who later progressed to ophthalmopathy. The roughly 91 discovery patients were randomly divided into training and test sets at a 7:3 ratio. The study also compared thyroid tissue and blood T-cell repertoires from about six Graves' hyperthyroidism patients. Once sampling was done, hyperthyroidism patients were given methimazole at a starting dose of 30 mg daily, whereas ophthalmopathy patients were given high-dose intravenous methylprednisolone. According to the paper, TCR Vbeta CDR3 sequencing was carried out on about 140 peripheral blood samples, which came from fewer than 50 ophthalmopathy, under 85 hyperthyroidism and about 17 progressor patients.

Many counts were recorded for this clonotype. Its cognate antigen has yet to be identified. Base qualities are not provided; no much larger clone lies one nucleotide away. Stable Graves' hyperthyroidism was defined as the absence of progression to ophthalmopathy over 18 months of follow-up. Hyperthyroidism patients were newly diagnosed, with disease duration under 2 months, and aged 18 to 65 years. Exclusion was applied to patients with uncontrolled infections, other autoimmune diseases, pregnancy or lactation. Clinical symptoms, serum thyroxine and TRAb, thyroid ultrasound, and orbital computed tomography formed the basis for the diagnoses. PBMCs were separated from roughly 10 ml of fresh peripheral blood using Ficoll-Paque density gradient centrifugation. Trizol reagent was used to extract total RNA, and RNA quality was then checked on an Agilent 2100 Bioanalyzer. General findings and caveats noted by the study authors: Most expanded thyroid clonotypes (frequency above 0.001) were also detected in blood, suggesting blood repertoires may reflect thyroid immune responses. Sample size was not statistically predetermined, and blinding of investigators to group allocation was not performed. A model built on a 13 V-J signature distinguished ophthalmopathy from stable hyperthyroidism, reaching 85% to 90% sensitivity and around 81% specificity in cross-validation and 80%/75% in testing. In validation, the model predicted progression to ophthalmopathy with about 71% sensitivity and 72% to 85% specificity, a median of about six months before onset.

Taken from cysteine to phenylalanine, the CDR3 has 13 residues. Just the 39-base CDR3 DNA is kept, in frame starting at base 1. According to the germline V gene, CDR1 reads SGHAT and CDR2 reads FQNNGV. The V end loses 4 bases and the J end loses 2 bases, and a stretch of 9 bases separates them. TCR beta CDR3 regions were amplified from RNA transcripts. A first-round RT-PCR of the TCR CDR3 used the HTBI primer set with the Qiagen OneStep RT-PCR kit. Libraries were constructed in a second round of multiplex PCR, after which size selection and purification were performed. Sequencing of the libraries was done on an Illumina HiSeq2000 using paired-end 100 bp reads. On the study's bioinformatics: SOAPnuke was used to process the raw data, with reads discarded if the reads contained adapters or uncalled bases, had a mean Phred below 15, or lacked an exact constant-primer or identifier match. High-quality paired reads were merged with COPE v1.2.5, and unique nucleotide sequences were defined as clonotypes. MiTCR v1.1 was used to align clonotypes to the IMGT TRBV, TRBD and TRBJ reference segments. Only V-J combinations with frequency above 0.0001, covering 99% to 99.2% of repertoires, were analysed. A TCS score was defined as the ratio between F50 (clonal expansion) and ExV (chaos), using BLOSUM62-based TCRdist between CDR3 peptides within each V-J. Welch's t-statistics and random forest reduced several hundred V-J features to 10 to 15, which were used in a naive Bayes classifier (R e1071). In TCRdb, the public reads were trimmed at Q25 with fastp and aligned with MiXCR, with productive beta chains retained. All rows with the same CDR3 protein become a single entry with the most common DNA and genes. The V and J calls and clone size are TCRdb's, not the authors'. The sample has 300,000 to 350,000 distinct CDR3 sequences on record, roughly 18% of them singletons. About half of the sample goes to the ten largest clones.

The chain joins TRBV11-2 to TRBJ2-7; the D gene lacks a confident call. Material: blood. The sequence derives from a woman aged 45-59 years with Graves' hyperthyroidism. The sequence in DNA is TGTGCCAGCAGCTACGCGGCAACCTACGAGCAGTACTTC. This is translated as CASSYAATYEQYF.